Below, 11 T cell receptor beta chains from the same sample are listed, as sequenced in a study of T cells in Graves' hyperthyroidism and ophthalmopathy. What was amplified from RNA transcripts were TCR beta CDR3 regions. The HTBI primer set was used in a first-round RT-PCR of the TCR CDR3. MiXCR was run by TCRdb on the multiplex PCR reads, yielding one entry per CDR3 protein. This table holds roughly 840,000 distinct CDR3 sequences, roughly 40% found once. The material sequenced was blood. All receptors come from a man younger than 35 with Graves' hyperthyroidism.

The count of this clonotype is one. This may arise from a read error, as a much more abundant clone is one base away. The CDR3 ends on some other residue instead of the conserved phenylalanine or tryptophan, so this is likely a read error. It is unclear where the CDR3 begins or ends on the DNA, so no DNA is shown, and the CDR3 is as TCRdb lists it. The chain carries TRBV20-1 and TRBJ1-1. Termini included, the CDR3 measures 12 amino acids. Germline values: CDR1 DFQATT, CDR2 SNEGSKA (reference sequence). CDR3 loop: CSARDRYSVRFL.

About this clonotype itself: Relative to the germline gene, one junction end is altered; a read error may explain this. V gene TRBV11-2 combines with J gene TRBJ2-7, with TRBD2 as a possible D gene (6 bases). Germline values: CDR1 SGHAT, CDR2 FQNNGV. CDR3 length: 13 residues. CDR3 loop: CASSLAEPYEQYF. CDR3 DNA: TGTGCCAGCAGTTTAGCGGAGCCCTACGAGCAGTACTTC.

The CDR3 DNA follows: TGCGCCAGCAGCCAAGCGACGGGCTACACCTTC. Translating it yields CASSQATGYTF. The chain joins TRBV4-1 to TRBJ1-2; D gene uncertain. Trimming pared 1 base from V and 8 bases from J, leaving 5 bases between. The CDR3 sequence is 11 residues long. Germline V gives CDR1 MGHRA, CDR2 YSYEKL.

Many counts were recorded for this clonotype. The CDR3 region is CSARGGTRDEQYF. CDR3 nucleotide sequence: TGCAGTGCTAGAGGAGGGACACGCGACGAGCAGTACTTC. The genes are TRBV20-1 and TRBJ2-7, with a tentative D call TRBD1 (6 bases). The CDR3 extends over 13 amino acids. V lost 1 base and J 5 bases, leaving 12 bases between the germline ends. CDR1 and CDR2 from the germline V gene are DFQATT and SNEGSKA (reference sequence).

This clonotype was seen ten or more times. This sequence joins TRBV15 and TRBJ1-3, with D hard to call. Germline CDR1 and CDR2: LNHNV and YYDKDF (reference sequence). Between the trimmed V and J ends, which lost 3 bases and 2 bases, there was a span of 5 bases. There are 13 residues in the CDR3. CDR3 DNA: TGTGCCACCAGCAGGGCGACTGGAAACACCATATATTTT. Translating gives CATSRATGNTIYF.

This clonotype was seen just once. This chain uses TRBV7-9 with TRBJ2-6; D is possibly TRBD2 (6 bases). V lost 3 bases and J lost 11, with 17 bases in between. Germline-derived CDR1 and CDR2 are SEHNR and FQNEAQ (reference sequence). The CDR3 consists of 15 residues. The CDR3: CASSLLGGTVYVLTF. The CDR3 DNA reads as TGTGCCAGCAGCTTGCTGGGCGGGACTGTCTACGTCCTGACTTTC. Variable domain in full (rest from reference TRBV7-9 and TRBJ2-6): DTGVSQNPRHKITKRGQNVTFRCDPISEHNRLYWYRQTLGQGPEFLTYFQNEAQLEKSRLLSDRFSAERPKGSFSTLEIQRTEQGDSAMYLCASSLLGGTVYVLTFGAGSRLTVL.

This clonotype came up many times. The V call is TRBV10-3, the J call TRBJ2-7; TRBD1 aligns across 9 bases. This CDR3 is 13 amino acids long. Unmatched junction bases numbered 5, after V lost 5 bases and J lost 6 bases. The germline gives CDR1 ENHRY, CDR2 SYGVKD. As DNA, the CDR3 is TGTGCCATCAGTAACGGGACAGGGATCGAGCAGTACTTC. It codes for CAISNGTGIEQYF.

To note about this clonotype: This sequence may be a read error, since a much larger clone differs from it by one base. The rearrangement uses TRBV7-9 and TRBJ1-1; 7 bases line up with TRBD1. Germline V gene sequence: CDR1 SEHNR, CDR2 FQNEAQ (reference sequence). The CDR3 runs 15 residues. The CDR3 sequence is CASSEPQGLNTQAFF. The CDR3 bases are TGTGCCAGCAGCGAGCCACAGGGGTTGAACACTCAAGCTTTCTTT.

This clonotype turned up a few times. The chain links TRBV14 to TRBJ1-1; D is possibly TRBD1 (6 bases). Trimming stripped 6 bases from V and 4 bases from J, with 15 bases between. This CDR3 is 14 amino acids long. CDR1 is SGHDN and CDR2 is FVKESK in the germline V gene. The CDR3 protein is CASSRGGKGTEAFF. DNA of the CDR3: TGTGCCAGCAGTCGCGGGGGCAAGGGCACTGAAGCTTTCTTT.

The CDR3 spells CASSFLGEGTGSYEQYF. CDR3 in DNA: TGCGCCAGCAGCTTCCTGGGTGAAGGGACAGGGTCCTACGAGCAGTACTTC. The V call is TRBV5-1, the J call TRBJ2-7; TRBD1 aligns across 9 bases. The CDR3 has 17 residues. The trim removed 2 bases at V and 1 base at J, leaving 10 bases unmatched. Germline loops: CDR1 SGHRS, CDR2 YFSETQ. Supplemented by reference TRBV5-1 and TRBJ2-7, the full variable domain reads KAGVTQTPRYLIKTRGQQVTLSCSPISGHRSVSWYQQTPGQGLQFLFEYFSETQRNKGNFPGRFSGRQFSNSRSEMNVSTLELGDSALYLCASSFLGEGTGSYEQYFGPGTRLTVT.

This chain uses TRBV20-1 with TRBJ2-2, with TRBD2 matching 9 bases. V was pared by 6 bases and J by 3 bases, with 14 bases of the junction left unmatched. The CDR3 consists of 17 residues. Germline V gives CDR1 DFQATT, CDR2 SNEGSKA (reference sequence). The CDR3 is CSAAPSSLAGYTGELFF. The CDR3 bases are TGCAGTGCAGCCCCTAGCAGCCTAGCGGGGTACACCGGGGAGCTGTTTTTT.